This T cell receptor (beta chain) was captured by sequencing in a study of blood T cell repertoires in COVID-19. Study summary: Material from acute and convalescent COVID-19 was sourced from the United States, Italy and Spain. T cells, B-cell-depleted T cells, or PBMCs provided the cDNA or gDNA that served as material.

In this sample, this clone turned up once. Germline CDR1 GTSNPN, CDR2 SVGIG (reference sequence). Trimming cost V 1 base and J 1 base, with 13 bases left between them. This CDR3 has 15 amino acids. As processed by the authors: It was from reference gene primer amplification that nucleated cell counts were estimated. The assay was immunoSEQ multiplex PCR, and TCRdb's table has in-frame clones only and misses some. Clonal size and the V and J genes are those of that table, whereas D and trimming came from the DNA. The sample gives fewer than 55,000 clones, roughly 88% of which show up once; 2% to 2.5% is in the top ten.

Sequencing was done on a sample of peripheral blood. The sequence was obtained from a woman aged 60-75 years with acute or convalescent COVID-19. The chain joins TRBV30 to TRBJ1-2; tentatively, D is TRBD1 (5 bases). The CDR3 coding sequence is TGTGCCTGGAGTGCCAGGGTCAGGTTTAACTATGGCTACACCTTC. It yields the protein CAWSARVRFNYGYTF.